This TCR beta chain is drawn from a study of cytomegalovirus exposure and HLA in healthy donors. Overall study results and limits: High specificity and sensitivity for cytomegalovirus status were reported for the classifier.

Germline V gene sequence: CDR1 LNHDA, CDR2 SQIVND (reference sequence). The CDR3 is 11 amino acids. V lost 4 bases, J lost 8 bases, and 8 bases lay in between. The PCR contained 60 Vbeta and 13 Jbeta primers. Original handling: Around 80 million unique TCR beta chains, about 11 million of them shared, were counted by a later analysis. TCRdb's table, derived via immunoSEQ multiplex PCR, lists solely in-frame clones and lacks some. V, J and clone size are taken as reported in that table, and D and trimming were inferred from the DNA itself. The table shows more than 90,000 clones, with roughly 70% occurring only once. As regards this clone: No antigen is known for it.

All donors participated as healthy donors of bone marrow. Donors were ostensibly healthy at sampling, although undocumented immune exposures were probable. The chain recombines TRBV19 with TRBJ1-1, with TRBD1 as a possible D gene (5 bases). Sequenced material: PBMCs. The source is a man aged 50 to 59 in good health and CMV-seronegative. For the CDR3, the DNA is TGTGCCAGTAGTAATGGGGGGGAAGCTTTCTTT. As protein: CASSNGGEAFF.